These 2 T cell receptor beta chains were sequenced from one sample in a study of CD8 T cells in Susac syndrome. RNA totalling about 0.45 to 1 ug underwent reverse transcription with random hexamers. Via MiXCR, TCRdb re-called the immunoSEQ multiplex PCR reads, giving one row per CDR3 protein. The sample lists about 80,000 distinct CDR3 sequences, around nine tenths occurring once. Sequenced sample: CD8+ T cells from PBMCs. All receptors come from a human donor with multiple sclerosis.

The rearrangement links TRBV12-3 or TRBV12-4 to TRBJ2-7; 7 bases are shared with TRBD2. The J segment lost 4 bases and the V segment lost 3 bases, leaving 6 bases of the junction unmatched. This CDR3 has 14 residues. The DNA of the CDR3 is TGTGCCAGCAGTTTTGGTCGAGCGGGATACGAGCAGTACTTC. Its protein product is CASSFGRAGYEQYF.

The chain links TRBV30 to TRBJ1-1, with D uncertain. Germline V lookup: CDR1 GTSNPN, CDR2 SVGIG (reference sequence). Deletions cut 2 bases from V and 4 bases from J, with 14 bases between. The CDR3 has 14 amino acids. The CDR3 here is CAWSLRSGGTEAFF. Written as DNA, the CDR3 is TGTGCCTGGAGTTTACGGTCGGGAGGCACTGAAGCTTTCTTT.